Sequencing of this TCR beta chain was carried out in a study of identical twins. In regard to this clonotype: Its antigen is as yet unknown.

A single record per CDR3 protein comes from TCRdb applying MiXCR to the 5' RACE reads. This table has about 690,000 distinct CDR3 sequences, approximately 6% appearing once. Study-wide findings and caveats: Weaker excess twin sharing was observed in beta out-of-frame sequences.

This clonotype was obtained from a young man in good health. Sequenced input: naive T cells sorted from blood.

The chain's CDR3 is CASKGTGSYEQYF. The CDR3 DNA follows: TGCGCCAGCAAAGGGACCGGCTCCTACGAGCAGTACTTC. The gene calls are TRBV5-1 and TRBJ2-7; TRBD1 or TRBD2 may be the D gene (5 bases each). CDR1 and CDR2 from the germline V gene are SGHRS and YFSETQ. This CDR3 comprises 13 residues. The V and J ends lost 6 bases and 0 bases respectively, with 10 bases between them.